The 29 T cell receptor beta chains given below trace back to one sample, sequenced in a study of blood T cell repertoires in COVID-19. The protocol was immunoSEQ multiplex PCR, while the TCRdb copy is restricted to in-frame clones and leaves out a portion. The sample shows 200,000 to 300,000 clones, just under 85% of them seen only once. Material: peripheral blood. The receptor set was obtained from a man older than 75 with acute or convalescent COVID-19.

The chain is built from TRBV7-2 and TRBJ1-2, with 7 bases fitting TRBD1. The V segment lost 1 base and the J segment 8 bases; nucleotides outside the gene matches: 10. Looked up from germline, CDR1 is SGHTA and CDR2 is FQGNSA. This CDR3 contains 15 residues. CDR3 loop: CASSLDLGDRRGYTF. In DNA, the CDR3 is TGTGCCAGCAGCTTAGATTTGGGGGACAGAAGGGGCTACACCTTC.

The chain employs TRBV5-4 and TRBJ1-2; D is unresolved. Germline V gives CDR1 SGHNT, CDR2 YYREEE (reference sequence). The CDR3 loop spans 16 amino acids. V was clipped by 2 bases and J by 0 bases, with 14 bases between them. CDR3 nucleotides: TGTGCCAGCAGCTTTCTAGACGGCCGTCCTAACTATGGCTACACCTTC. Translation: CASSFLDGRPNYGYTF.

The genes are TRBV18 and TRBJ2-7, with 9 nucleotides matching TRBD1. The trim removed 3 bases at V and 3 bases at J, leaving 6 bases unmatched. Germline loops: CDR1 KGHSH, CDR2 LQKENI. The CDR3 loop spans 15 amino acids. DNA for the CDR3: TGTGCCAGCTCACCTGGACAGGGGAAAGGCTACGAGCAGTACTTC. This translates into CASSPGQGKGYEQYF. The full variable domain, completed using reference TRBV18 and TRBJ2-7, is NAGVMQNPRHLVRRRGQEARLRCSPMKGHSHVYWYRQLPEEGLKFMVYLQKENIIDESGMPKERFSAEFPKEGPSILRIQQVVRGDSAAYFCASSPGQGKGYEQYFGPGTRLTVT.

The chain couples TRBV28 to TRBJ1-3; the match to TRBD1 covers 7 bases. Germline V lookup: CDR1 MDHEN, CDR2 SYDVKM. The CDR3 consists of 15 residues. The trim removed 1 base at V and 4 bases at J, leaving 4 bases unmatched. This CDR3 is CASSLSQGRGNTIYF. CDR3 bases: TGTGCCAGCAGTTTATCACAGGGGCGAGGAAACACCATATATTTT.

The chain is built from TRBV28 and TRBJ2-4; 7 nucleotides align to TRBD1. Per germline, CDR1 MDHEN and CDR2 SYDVKM. Trimming removed 8 bases from V and 0 bases from J; junction bases left unmatched: 4. The CDR3 is made up of 14 amino acids. CDR3 amino acids: CASGTDLAKNIQYF. In DNA, the CDR3 is TGTGCCAGCGGGACAGACCTAGCCAAAAACATTCAGTACTTC.

The chain uses TRBV19 and TRBJ2-7; 12 bases fit TRBD2. The ends lost 5 bases at V and 0 bases at J; junction bases unmatched: 2. Per germline, CDR1 LNHDA and CDR2 SQIVND (reference sequence). CDR3 length: 15 residues. The CDR3: CASSSTSGSSYEQYF. In nucleotides, the CDR3 is TGTGCCAGTAGTTCGACTAGCGGGAGCTCCTACGAGCAGTACTTC.

CDR3 protein: CASRPPGTGSTEQYF. CDR3 sequence (DNA): TGTGCCAGTAGGCCTCCCGGGACAGGGTCCACCGAGCAGTACTTC. The chain links TRBV19 to TRBJ2-7, with TRBD1 identical over 9 bases. The germline gives CDR1 LNHDA, CDR2 SQIVND (reference sequence). Germline trimming cut 6 bases from V and 6 bases from J; bases unmatched to any gene: 12. The CDR3 runs to 15 residues.

The chain has TRBV5-1 and TRBJ2-7; 9 bases agree with TRBD2. CDR1 and CDR2 from the germline V gene are SGHRS and YFSETQ. V lost 5 bases and J lost 3; bases outside the gene matches: 12. The CDR3 sequence is 16 residues long. The CDR3 nucleotides are TGCGCCAGCAGGGGATCTTCTAGCGGGAACGTCTACGAGCAGTACTTC. Protein product: CASRGSSSGNVYEQYF.

The chain is built from TRBV28 and TRBJ2-1; 8 bases fit TRBD2. Trimming cost V 5 bases and J 4 bases; bases outside gene matches: 16. CDR3 length: 18 amino acids. The germline V gene encodes CDR1 MDHEN and CDR2 SYDVKM. The DNA for the CDR3 is TGTGCCAGCAGTCACCTTCTAGGGGCGGGGGGAGCATACAATGAGCAGTTCTTC. Translated, it gives CASSHLLGAGGAYNEQFF.

The chain uses TRBV19 and TRBJ1-3; D not certain. This CDR3 comprises 17 residues. Trimming shortened V by 7 bases and J by 0 bases, and 19 bases separated the two germline ends. Germline-derived CDR1 and CDR2 are LNHDA and SQIVND (reference sequence). The CDR3 DNA follows: TGTGCCAGTACCCAGCAGAGTCAGGCCTTCTCTGGAAACACCATATATTTT. It is translated as CASTQQSQAFSGNTIYF.

The chain joins TRBV19 to TRBJ1-6; TRBD1 matches at 7 bases. CDR1 LNHDA and CDR2 SQIVND come from the germline V gene (reference sequence). The CDR3 has 15 residues. Germline trimming cut 5 bases from V and 9 bases from J; bases unmatched to any gene: 10. This CDR3 is CASSPPGQLISPLHF. The CDR3 bases are TGTGCCAGTAGTCCCCCGGGACAGCTGATTTCACCCCTCCACTTT.

The J gene is TRBJ2-1, the V gene TRBV9, with TRBD2 identical over 7 bases. Germline values: CDR1 SGDLS, CDR2 YYNGEE. This CDR3 region has 16 residues. V lost 4 bases, J lost 0 bases, and 7 bases stayed unmatched. The CDR3 is CASSNRPGGSYNEQFF. The CDR3 region has the DNA TGTGCCAGCAGCAATCGACCGGGGGGCTCCTACAATGAGCAGTTCTTC. Full variable domain (outside the CDR3, taken from reference TRBV9 and TRBJ2-1): DSGVTQTPKHLITATGQRVTLRCSPRSGDLSVYWYQQSLDQGLQFLIQYYNGEERAKGNILERFSAQQFPDLHSELNLSSLELGDSALYFCASSNRPGGSYNEQFFGPGTRLTVL.

This rearrangement joins TRBV3-1 (or the pseudogene TRBV3-2) to TRBJ2-7; 9 bases map to TRBD1. Trimming took 0 bases from V and 3 from J; bases not matched to a gene: 6. The CDR3 contains 16 residues. In germline, CDR1 is LGHDT, CDR2 YNNKEL (reference sequence). CDR3 in amino acids: CASSQDGTGFRYEQYF. CDR3 in DNA: TGTGCCAGCAGCCAAGACGGGACAGGGTTCCGCTACGAGCAGTACTTC.

The chain employs TRBV29-1 and TRBJ2-7, with D tentatively TRBD1 (6 bases). Germline V gives CDR1 SQVTM, CDR2 ANQGSEA. The CDR3 spans 14 residues. V was trimmed by 0 bases and J by 0 bases, leaving 9 bases between them. This CDR3 reads CSVEETGGSYEQYF. The CDR3 bases are TGCAGCGTTGAAGAGACAGGTGGCTCCTACGAGCAGTACTTC.

This clone was detected only a few times. In DNA form, the CDR3 reads TGTGCCAGCAGCTTAGTCCTAGGCACCGGGGAGCTGTTTTTT. It encodes CASSLVLGTGELFF. The rearrangement joins TRBV7-2 to TRBJ2-2; D unclear. Trimming shortened V by 1 base and J by 4 bases, and 7 bases separated the two germline ends. The CDR3 has 14 residues. CDR1 and CDR2 (germline): SGHTA, FQGNSA.

The chain links TRBV24-1 to TRBJ2-7; 10 bases are a match to TRBD1. Per the germline V gene, CDR1 is KGHDR and CDR2 is SFDVKD. V was clipped by 3 bases and J by 5 bases; unmatched bases: 6. The CDR3 covers 15 residues. DNA of the CDR3: TGTGCCACCAGTGATAATAGGGACAGGGGCAACGAGCAGTACTTC. It yields the protein CATSDNRDRGNEQYF.

In its sample, this clone was seen once. This chain joins TRBV21-1 and TRBJ1-1; TRBD1, the table's D call, was not compared with the DNA. TRBV21-1 is flagged as a pseudogene. CDR3 length: 15 amino acids. The CDR3 reads CASSGRTGKNTEAFF. The CDR3 DNA follows: TGTGCCAGCAGCGGTCGGACAGGGAAGAACACTGAAGCTTTCTTT.

This sequence joins TRBV4-1 and TRBJ2-7, with a weak D call TRBD2 (6 bases). CDR3 length: 16 amino acids. Trimming removed 0 bases at V and 3 bases at J, with 15 bases between. CDR1 and CDR2 (germline): MGHRA, YSYEKL. For the CDR3, the DNA is TGCGCCAGCAGCCAAGATAGTACGGGACTCTTCTACGAGCAGTACTTC. Its translation: CASSQDSTGLFYEQYF.

The rearrangement uses TRBV28 and TRBJ2-3; no firm D call. V was trimmed by 5 bases and J by 5 bases, leaving 14 bases between them. The CDR3 is made up of 14 amino acids. The germline gives CDR1 MDHEN, CDR2 SYDVKM. CDR3 sequence (DNA): TGTGCCAGCAGTGCCCGGGTATCGGGAGATACGCAGTATTTT. Translating it yields CASSARVSGDTQYF.

The V gene is TRBV7-9, the J gene TRBJ1-6; D not certain. Trimming removed 2 bases from V and 8 bases from J, with 13 bases in between. Germline assignment: CDR1 SEHNR and CDR2 FQNEAQ (reference sequence). The CDR3 is 15 amino acids. The CDR3 loop is CASSLFRLRDSPLHF. The CDR3 DNA sequence: TGTGCCAGCAGCTTATTTCGACTACGCGATTCACCCCTCCACTTT. The entire variable domain, with the rest obtained from reference TRBV7-9 and TRBJ1-6, is as follows: DTGVSQNPRHKITKRGQNVTFRCDPISEHNRLYWYRQTLGQGPEFLTYFQNEAQLEKSRLLSDRFSAERPKGSFSTLEIQRTEQGDSAMYLCASSLFRLRDSPLHFGNGTRLTVT.

The V call is TRBV6-5, the J call TRBJ1-2; D may be TRBD1 (6 bases). Trimming stripped 5 bases from V and 3 bases from J, with 16 bases between. This CDR3 has 15 residues. Per germline, CDR1 MNHEY and CDR2 SVGAGI. The CDR3 DNA reads TGTGCCAGCAGTCCAGTGGGGGGGCGCGACTATGGCTACACCTTC. Translating it yields CASSPVGGRDYGYTF.

V is TRBV5-5 and J is TRBJ2-7; 7 nucleotides agree with TRBD1. Germline V gene data show CDR1 as SGHKS and CDR2 as YYEKEE (reference sequence). The CDR3 extends over 16 amino acids. V dropped 2 bases and J dropped 0; count of bases not matched to a gene: 8. In DNA form, the CDR3 reads TGTGCCAGCAGCTTCGGCGTGGGACAGAGCTCCTACGAGCAGTACTTC. Its protein product is CASSFGVGQSSYEQYF.

The chain is built from TRBV20-1 and TRBJ1-2; D perhaps matches TRBD1 (6 bases). This CDR3 is 12 amino acids long. V dropped 3 bases and J dropped 7 bases, with 12 bases sitting between them. The germline V gene has CDR1 DFQATT and CDR2 SNEGSKA (reference sequence). The CDR3, as DNA: TGCAGTGCTAGTGAACAGGGCCGTGGCTACACCTTC. It yields the protein CSASEQGRGYTF.

A single count supports this clone. The V call is TRBV20-1, the J call TRBJ1-5, with 8 bases that match TRBD1. V lost 3 bases and J lost 0; bases outside the gene matches: 22. Per germline, CDR1 DFQATT and CDR2 SNEGSKA (reference sequence). CDR3 length: 21 residues. CDR3 residues: CSASADRARYRFTYSNQPQHF. In nucleotides, the CDR3 is TGCAGTGCTAGTGCGGACAGGGCCAGGTATCGTTTTACTTATAGCAATCAGCCCCAGCATTTT.

The V call is TRBV10-3, the J call TRBJ1-3; TRBD1 is a possible D gene (6 bases). This CDR3 is built from 14 residues. The germline V and J ends were trimmed by 5 bases and 5 bases, with 13 bases remaining between them. Germline loops: CDR1 ENHRY, CDR2 SYGVKD. This chain's CDR3 is CAISPGTTRNTIYF. Here the CDR3 DNA reads TGTGCCATCAGTCCCGGGACAACGAGAAACACCATATATTTT.

This clone was detected once. The genes are TRBV18 and TRBJ2-7; TRBD2 matches 7 bases. This CDR3 is 15 amino acids long. The trim removed 1 base at V and 7 bases at J, leaving 10 bases unmatched. Germline CDR1 is KGHSH and CDR2 is LQKENI. CDR3 in DNA: TGTGCCAGCTCACCACGAACAGTCAGCGGGGAGGAGCAGTACTTC. Its translation: CASSPRTVSGEEQYF.

This clone is a singleton in its sample. The V gene is TRBV18, the J gene TRBJ2-1, with 8 bases that match TRBD2. After removal of 0 bases from V and 0 bases from J, the junction contained 7 bases not matched to a gene. Germline values: CDR1 KGHSH, CDR2 LQKENI. The CDR3 consists of 18 residues. This chain's CDR3 is CASSPPWTSRGSYNEQFF. The DNA of the CDR3 is TGTGCCAGCTCACCACCGTGGACTAGCAGGGGCTCCTACAATGAGCAGTTCTTC.

This clone was seen just once. The CDR3 nucleotides read TGTGCCAGCAGCTTAGCGAGGTTAAGCACAGATACGCAGTATTTT. Protein sequence: CASSLARLSTDTQYF. The V gene is TRBV7-9, the J gene TRBJ2-3; D is unclear. Per the germline V gene, CDR1 is SEHNR and CDR2 is FQNEAQ (reference sequence). The length of the CDR3 is 15 residues. V dropped 0 bases and J dropped 0 bases, with 7 bases sitting between them.

This sequence joins TRBV19 and TRBJ1-1; D may be TRBD1 (5 bases). Germline CDR1 is LNHDA and CDR2 is SQIVND (reference sequence). V was trimmed by 7 bases and J by 0 bases, leaving 12 bases between them. This CDR3 is built from 14 residues. CDR3 nucleotide sequence: TGTGCCAGTAATATCCGGGGGGTGAACACTGAAGCTTTCTTT. It encodes CASNIRGVNTEAFF.